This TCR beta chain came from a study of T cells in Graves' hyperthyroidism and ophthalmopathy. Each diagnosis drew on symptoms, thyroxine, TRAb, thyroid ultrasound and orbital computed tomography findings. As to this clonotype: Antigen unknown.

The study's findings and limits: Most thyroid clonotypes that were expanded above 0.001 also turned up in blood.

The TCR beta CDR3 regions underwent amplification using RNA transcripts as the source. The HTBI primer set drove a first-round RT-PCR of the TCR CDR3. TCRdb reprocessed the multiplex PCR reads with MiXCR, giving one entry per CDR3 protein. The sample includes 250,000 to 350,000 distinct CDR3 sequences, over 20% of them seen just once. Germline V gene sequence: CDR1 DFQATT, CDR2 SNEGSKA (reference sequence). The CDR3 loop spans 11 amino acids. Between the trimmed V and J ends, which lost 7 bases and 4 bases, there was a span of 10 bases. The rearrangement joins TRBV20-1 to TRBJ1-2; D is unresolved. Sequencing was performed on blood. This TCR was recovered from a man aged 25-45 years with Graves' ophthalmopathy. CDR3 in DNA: TGCAGTGTTCCCGGCATCTATGGCTACACCTTC. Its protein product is CSVPGIYGYTF.